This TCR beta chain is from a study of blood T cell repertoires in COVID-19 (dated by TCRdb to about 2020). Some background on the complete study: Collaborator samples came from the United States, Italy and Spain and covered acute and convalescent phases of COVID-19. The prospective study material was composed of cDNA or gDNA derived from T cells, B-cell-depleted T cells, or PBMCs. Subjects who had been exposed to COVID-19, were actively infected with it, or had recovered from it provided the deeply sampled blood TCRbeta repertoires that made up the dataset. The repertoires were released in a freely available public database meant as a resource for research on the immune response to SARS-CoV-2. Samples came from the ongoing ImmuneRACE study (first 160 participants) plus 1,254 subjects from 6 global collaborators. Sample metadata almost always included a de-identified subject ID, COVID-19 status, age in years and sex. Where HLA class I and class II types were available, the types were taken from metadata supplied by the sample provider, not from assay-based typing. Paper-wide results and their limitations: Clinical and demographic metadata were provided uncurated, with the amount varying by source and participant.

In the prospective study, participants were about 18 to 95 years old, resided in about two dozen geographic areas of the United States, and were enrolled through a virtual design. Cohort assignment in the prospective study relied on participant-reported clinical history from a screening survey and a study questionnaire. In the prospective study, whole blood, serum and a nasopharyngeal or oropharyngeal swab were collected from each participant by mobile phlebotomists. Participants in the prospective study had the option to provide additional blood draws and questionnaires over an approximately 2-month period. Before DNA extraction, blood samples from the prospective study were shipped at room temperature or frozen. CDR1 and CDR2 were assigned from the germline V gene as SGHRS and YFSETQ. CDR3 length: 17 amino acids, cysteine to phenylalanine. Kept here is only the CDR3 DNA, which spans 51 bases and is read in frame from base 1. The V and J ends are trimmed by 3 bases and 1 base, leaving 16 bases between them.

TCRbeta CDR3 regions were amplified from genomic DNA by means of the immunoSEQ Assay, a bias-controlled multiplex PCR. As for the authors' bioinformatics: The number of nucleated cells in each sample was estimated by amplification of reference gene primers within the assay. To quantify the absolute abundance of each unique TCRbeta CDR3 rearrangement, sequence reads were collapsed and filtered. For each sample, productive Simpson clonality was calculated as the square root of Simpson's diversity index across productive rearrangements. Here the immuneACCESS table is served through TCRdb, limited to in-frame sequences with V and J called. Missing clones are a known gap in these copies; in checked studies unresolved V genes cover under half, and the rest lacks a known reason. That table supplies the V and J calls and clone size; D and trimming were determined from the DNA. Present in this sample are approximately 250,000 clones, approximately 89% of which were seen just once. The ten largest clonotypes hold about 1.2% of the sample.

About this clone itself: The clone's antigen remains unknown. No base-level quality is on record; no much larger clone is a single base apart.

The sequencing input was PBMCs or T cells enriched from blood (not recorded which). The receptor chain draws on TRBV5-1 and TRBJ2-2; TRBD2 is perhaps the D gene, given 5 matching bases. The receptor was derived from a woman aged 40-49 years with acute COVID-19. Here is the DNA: TGCGCCAGCAGCTCCGGGGTATCTAGGGTGAACACCGGGGAGCTGTTTTTT. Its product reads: CASSSGVSRVNTGELFF.